The next 17 T cell receptor beta chains were all read from a single sample in a study of blood T cell repertoires in COVID-19. Some clones are missing from TCRdb's copy, which holds only in-frame ones; the method was immunoSEQ multiplex PCR. This sample has roughly 250,000 clones, with around 88% found just once. Sequenced sample: peripheral blood. These receptors all stem from a middle-aged man with active or convalescent COVID-19.

The V call is TRBV7-9, the J call TRBJ2-7, with a possible D match to TRBD2 (6 bases). This CDR3 spans 14 amino acids. The ends were cut back, 2 bases at V and 5 bases at J, with 13 bases in the middle. Germline V gives CDR1 SEHNR, CDR2 FQNEAQ (reference sequence). The CDR3 bases are TGTGCCAGCAGCTTATCGCCTAGCGTGGACGAGCAGTACTTC. Translated, it gives CASSLSPSVDEQYF.

This clone has more than one count but fewer than ten. This rearrangement joins TRBV4-1 to TRBJ2-2, with D possibly matching TRBD1 (5 bases). V was clipped by 1 base and J by 10 bases, with 10 bases between them. Germline assignment: CDR1 MGHRA and CDR2 YSYEKL. This CDR3 comprises 13 residues. The CDR3 reads CASSQGQGTELFF. In nucleotides, the CDR3 is TGCGCCAGCAGCCAAGGGCAGGGAACGGAGCTGTTTTTT.

This chain uses TRBV28 with TRBJ1-1, with 9 bases matching TRBD1. The germline V gene encodes CDR1 MDHEN and CDR2 SYDVKM. The CDR3 totals 14 residues. V lost 8 bases to trimming and J lost 4 bases; unmatched junction nucleotides: 8. CDR3 protein: CASLRTGEVTEAFF. In DNA form, the CDR3 reads TGTGCCAGCCTCCGGACAGGGGAGGTCACTGAAGCTTTCTTT.

The J gene is TRBJ2-7, the V gene TRBV10-3, with TRBD1 identical over 7 bases. The CDR3 length is 17 residues. Germline-derived CDR1 and CDR2 are ENHRY and SYGVKD. With 6 bases clipped from V and 2 bases from J, the junction kept 16 bases outside the gene matches. This CDR3 is CAISDLTGVTDPYEQYF. For the CDR3, the DNA is TGTGCCATCAGCGACCTTACAGGGGTTACCGATCCCTACGAGCAGTACTTC.

This chain connects TRBV7-9 to TRBJ1-1, with D perhaps matching TRBD1 (6 bases). The CDR3 length is 12 residues. The V and J ends lost 7 bases and 5 bases respectively, with 11 bases between them. Germline lookup yields CDR1 SEHNR and CDR2 FQNEAQ (reference sequence). CDR3 region: CASTRTETEAFF. The CDR3 DNA sequence: TGTGCCAGCACCCGGACAGAGACTGAAGCTTTCTTT.

J is TRBJ1-1 and V is TRBV10-3; perhaps TRBD1 as D (6 bases). Trimming took off 10 bases at V and 1 base at J, with 16 bases between the two ends. Germline loops: CDR1 ENHRY, CDR2 SYGVKD. This CDR3 contains 14 residues. CDR3 amino acids: CATRSGAWNTEAFF. CDR3 nucleotide sequence: TGTGCCACAAGGTCAGGGGCCTGGAACACTGAAGCTTTCTTT.

J is TRBJ1-2 and V is TRBV27; 7 nucleotides align to TRBD1. CDR1 is MNHEY, CDR2 SMNVEV, per germline (reference sequence). Trimming at V came to 7 bases and at J to 3 bases, leaving 11 bases not matched to a gene. The CDR3 is 15 residues long. CDR3 nucleotides: TGTGCCAGCAACCCTAAGGACAGGTCAGACTATGGCTACACCTTC. Translating gives CASNPKDRSDYGYTF.

V gene TRBV6-2 or TRBV6-3 combines with J gene TRBJ1-2; D might be TRBD1 (6 bases). V was cut by 6 bases and J by 14 bases, with 28 bases left in between. Germline loops: CDR1 MNHEY, CDR2 SVGEGT. The CDR3 covers 15 residues. The CDR3 loop reads CASSHRQDSLSGETF. The CDR3 DNA sequence: TGTGCCAGCAGCCACCGACAGGACAGCTTAAGTGGAGAGACCTTC.

The chain links TRBV19 to TRBJ2-1, with TRBD2 matching 12 bases. J lost 10 bases, V lost 7 bases, and 8 bases had no gene match. This CDR3 comprises 14 residues. The germline V gene has CDR1 LNHDA and CDR2 SQIVND (reference sequence). The CDR3 region is CASTSGGASGEQFF. CDR3 DNA sequence: TGTGCCAGTACTAGCGGGGGGGCGAGTGGAGAGCAGTTCTTC.

The gene calls are TRBV7-9 and TRBJ2-7; a weak D match, TRBD2 (6 bases). V shed 5 bases and J shed 7 bases, with 18 bases lying between them. Germline assignment: CDR1 SEHNR and CDR2 FQNEAQ (reference sequence). This CDR3 is built from 14 residues. The CDR3 coding sequence is TGTGCCAGCAGCAACGACCGCGGGGCGGCGGAGCAGTACTTC. The encoded protein is CASSNDRGAAEQYF.

The V call is TRBV30, the J call TRBJ1-5; the D gene is possibly TRBD1 (5 bases). This CDR3 is built from 15 residues. Germline V lookup: CDR1 GTSNPN, CDR2 SVGIG (reference sequence). V lost 0 bases and J 9 bases, leaving 18 bases between the germline ends. The chain's CDR3 is CAWSVLDNQGRPQHF. For the CDR3, the DNA is TGTGCCTGGAGTGTACTGGACAACCAGGGAAGGCCCCAGCATTTT.

CDR3 sequence: CASSLDLRYNEQFF. For the CDR3, the DNA is TGTGCCAGCAGCTTAGATCTACGGTACAATGAGCAGTTCTTC. The V and J genes are TRBV11-2 and TRBJ2-1; D not certain. This CDR3 spans 14 amino acids. Germline CDR1 SGHAT, CDR2 FQNNGV. With 0 bases removed from V and 4 bases from J, the gap between germline ends came to 7 bases.

This rearrangement joins TRBV2 to TRBJ2-5; the match to TRBD1 covers 11 bases. The germline CDR1 and CDR2 sequences are SNHLY and FYNNEI. The CDR3 is 14 amino acids. V gave up 6 bases and J gave up 5 bases; unmatched junction bases: 5. As DNA, the CDR3 is TGTGCCAGCAGCTGGACAGGGGGCTTCGAGACCCAGTACTTC. As protein: CASSWTGGFETQYF.

The CDR3 here is CASSLRAGGRGETQYF. In DNA, the CDR3 is TGCGCCAGCAGCTTAAGGGCGGGGGGCCGTGGAGAGACCCAGTACTTC. V usage is TRBV5-1 and J usage is TRBJ2-5; 8 bases line up with TRBD2. From germline, CDR1 is SGHRS and CDR2 YFSETQ. This CDR3 is built from 16 residues. The junction had 10 bases not matched to a gene; V was cut back by 2 bases and J by 4 bases. Full variable domain (rest looked up from reference TRBV5-1 and TRBJ2-5): KAGVTQTPRYLIKTRGQQVTLSCSPISGHRSVSWYQQTPGQGLQFLFEYFSETQRNKGNFPGRFSGRQFSNSRSEMNVSTLELGDSALYLCASSLRAGGRGETQYFGPGTRLLVL.

CDR3 in DNA: TGTGCCAGCAGCCAAGATAGTGCGGGGGGGGCCTTGTACAATGAGCAGTTCTTC. It yields the protein CASSQDSAGGALYNEQFF. V usage is TRBV3-1 (or the pseudogene TRBV3-2) and J usage is TRBJ2-1; 9 nucleotides agree with TRBD2. This CDR3 spans 18 amino acids. Trimming cost V 0 bases and J 4 bases; bases outside gene matches: 10. Germline V gene sequence: CDR1 LGHDT, CDR2 YNNKEL (reference sequence).

The chain joins TRBV6-5 to TRBJ1-2; D remains ambiguous. Germline CDR1 reads MNHEY; CDR2 reads SVGAGI. CDR3 length: 12 amino acids. V was cut by 5 bases and J by 7 bases, with 11 bases left in between. The CDR3 sequence is CASSRGGRGYTF. As DNA, the CDR3 is TGTGCCAGCAGTCGAGGAGGCCGTGGCTACACCTTC.

V is TRBV5-1 and J is TRBJ1-1, with D possibly matching TRBD1 (6 bases). The CDR3 is made up of 15 amino acids. CDR1 SGHRS and CDR2 YFSETQ come from the germline V gene. V was pared by 1 base and J by 1 base, with 11 bases between. The CDR3 sequence is CASSLPSGQNTEAFF. In nucleotides, the CDR3 is TGCGCCAGCAGCTTGCCTTCGGGACAGAACACTGAAGCTTTCTTT.